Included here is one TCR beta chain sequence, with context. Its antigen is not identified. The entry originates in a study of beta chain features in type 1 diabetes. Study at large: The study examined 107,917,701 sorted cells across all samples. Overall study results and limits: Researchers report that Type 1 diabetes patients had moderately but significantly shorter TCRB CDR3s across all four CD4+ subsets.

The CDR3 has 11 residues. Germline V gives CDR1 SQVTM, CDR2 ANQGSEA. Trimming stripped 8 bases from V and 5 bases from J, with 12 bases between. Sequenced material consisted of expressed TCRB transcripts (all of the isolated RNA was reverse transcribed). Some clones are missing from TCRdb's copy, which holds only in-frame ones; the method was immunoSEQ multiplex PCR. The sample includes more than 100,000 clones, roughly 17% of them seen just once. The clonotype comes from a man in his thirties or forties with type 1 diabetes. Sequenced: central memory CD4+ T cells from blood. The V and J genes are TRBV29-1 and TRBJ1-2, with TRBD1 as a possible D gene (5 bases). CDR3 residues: CSLSGEYGYTF. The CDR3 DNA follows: TGCAGCCTTTCGGGGGAGTATGGCTACACCTTC. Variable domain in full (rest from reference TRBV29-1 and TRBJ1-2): SAVISQKPSRDICQRGTSLTIQCQVDSQVTMMFWYRQQPGQSLTLIATANQGSEATYESGFVIDKFPISRPNLTFSTLTVSNMSPEDSSIYLCSLSGEYGYTFGSGTRLTVV.